This TCR beta chain derives from a study of identical twins. Healthy Caucasian individuals made up all the donors. Study-wide findings and caveats: Fewer insertions were carried by abundant cord blood beta clonotypes, but none was seen in memory repertoires. Compared with models, monozygotic twins showed more out-of-frame TCR alpha sharing.

Template switching introduced a universal primer site, and the cDNA bore unique molecular identifiers. MiXCR was run by TCRdb on the 5' RACE reads, yielding one entry per CDR3 protein. The sample yields approximately 600,000 distinct CDR3 sequences, roughly 6.6% seen once. This clonotype showed up just a few times. Antigen specificity is unknown. This CDR3 contains 12 residues. V gave up 6 bases and J gave up 8 bases; unmatched junction bases: 6. Germline assignment: CDR1 MNHEY and CDR2 SMNVEV (reference sequence). These same data were also listed under a study on yellow fever vaccine responses in identical twins.

The gene calls are TRBV27 and TRBJ1-2; 7 nucleotides align to TRBD1. This sequence originates from a woman under 30 in good health. The sample was PBMCs. CDR3 region: CASRTGTDGYTF. As DNA, the CDR3 is TGTGCCAGCAGGACTGGGACAGACGGCTACACCTTC.